A single sample gave rise to the 5 T cell receptor beta chains below, sequenced in a study of cytomegalovirus exposure and HLA in healthy donors. Using immunoSEQ multiplex PCR, the repertoire was profiled, and TCRdb retains in-frame clones only, with some absent. The table lists approximately 39,000 clones, 85% to 95% of them singletons, with 3.3% in the top ten. The sample consisted of PBMCs. The receptors originated from a man younger than 35 in good health and CMV-seronegative.

This clone was seen only once. The rearrangement joins TRBV11-2 to TRBJ2-2, with D possibly being TRBD2 (6 bases). The CDR3 extends over 15 amino acids. Germline V gene sequence: CDR1 SGHAT, CDR2 FQNNGV. V dropped 2 bases and J dropped 6 bases, with 13 bases sitting between them. The CDR3 nucleotides read TGTGCCAGCAGCTTACGGGGGAGCGCGGCCGGGGAGCTGTTTTTT. It yields the protein CASSLRGSAAGELFF.

The rearrangement links TRBV13 to TRBJ2-1; D may be TRBD2 (6 bases). V lost 7 bases and J 0 bases, leaving 13 bases between the germline ends. Germline CDR1 is PRHDT and CDR2 is FYEKMQ (reference sequence). The CDR3 is 15 amino acids. CDR3 sequence reads: CASTPGASSYNEQFF. The CDR3 nucleotides read TGTGCCAGCACCCCGGGAGCGAGCTCCTACAATGAGCAGTTCTTC.

The chain uses TRBV5-1 and TRBJ2-2; D is unclear. Trimming stripped 4 bases from V and 9 bases from J, with 19 bases between. Germline assignment: CDR1 SGHRS and CDR2 YFSETQ. This CDR3 has 15 amino acids. CDR3 bases: TGCGCCAGCAGCCTTGAATCGCTCTATCCGTGGGAGCTGTTTTTT. Translating gives CASSLESLYPWELFF.

The chain has TRBV9 and TRBJ1-1; the D gene is possibly TRBD1 (5 bases). Trimming stripped 1 base from V and 10 bases from J, with 14 bases between. The CDR3 totals 13 residues. The germline V gene encodes CDR1 SGDLS and CDR2 YYNGEE. The CDR3 DNA sequence: TGTGCCAGCAGCGTATTAGGCTCCCAGGGAGCTTTCTTT. Protein sequence: CASSVLGSQGAFF.

This clone appeared a single time. The rearrangement links TRBV7-6 to TRBJ2-1; 8 bases match TRBD1. This CDR3 has 17 residues. Germline V gene data show CDR1 as SGHVS and CDR2 as FNYEAQ. V shed 2 bases and J 1 base; nucleotides not matched to a gene: 7. The CDR3, as DNA: TGTGCCAGCAGCTTATTTTCAACAGGGGGATCCTACAATGAGCAGTTCTTC. Its protein is CASSLFSTGGSYNEQFF.